The T cell receptor (beta chain) under discussion was sequenced for a study of T cell responses to AZD1222 COVID-19 vaccine. Regarding the study as a whole: Two AZD1222 administrations were followed by greater Spike-specific TCR breadth and depth.

Data came from immunoSEQ multiplex PCR; TCRdb stores just in-frame clones and leaves some out. Altogether 100,000 or so clones are present, approximately 87% being singletons, with the ten largest covering around 2.5%. Regarding this clone: The antigen is not known.

With 7 bases removed from V and 10 bases from J, the gap between germline ends came to 14 bases. CDR1 and CDR2 (germline): MNHEY, SVGAGI. The CDR3 loop spans 12 amino acids. Here the sequenced sample was peripheral blood, taken on day 0 of AZD1222 vaccination. The J gene is TRBJ2-1, the V gene TRBV6-5; a possible D gene is TRBD2 (6 bases). This TCR derives from an adult in good health. The CDR3 loop reads CASNRYGGEQFF. In nucleotides, the CDR3 is TGTGCCAGCAATCGTTACGGAGGGGAGCAGTTCTTC.